This is a list of T cell receptor beta chains from one sample in a study of technical replicates of blood from a handful of donors. Measured with immunoSEQ multiplex PCR; TCRdb has only the in-frame clones, and not every one. Here the sample spans 75,000 to 90,000 clones, 95% to 98% being singletons. Specimen: T cells isolated from PBMCs. Source of these receptors: a human donor in good health. Each CDR3 is given with its conserved first and last residue.

J	V	CDR3
TRBJ2-7	TRBV12-5	CASARDSSYEQYF
TRBJ2-7	TRBV28	CASKRTGSGYEQYF
TRBJ2-5	TRBV6-5	CASGDRLAEETQYF
TRBJ2-1	TRBV11-3	CASSPGQGAKTYNEQFF
TRBJ2-7	TRBV4-2	CASSQSKPLRDRGYEQYF
TRBJ1-5	TRBV4-2	CASSQAGHFNQPQHF
TRBJ1-2	TRBV28	CASSQGISGYTF
TRBJ2-5	TRBV25-1	CASSVQGTHTETQYF
TRBJ2-7	TRBV14	CASSRFITGYEQYF
TRBJ1-1	TRBV6-1	CASGGGTEAFF
TRBJ2-5	TRBV6-5	CASSSQGPKYF
TRBJ1-2	TRBV27	CASSLSSRVDYTF
TRBJ2-1	TRBV29-1	CSVETQSKYNEQFF
TRBJ2-6	TRBV29-1	CSVEVVGAGANVLTF
TRBJ2-7	TRBV4-3	CASSQGETGTAYEQYF
TRBJ1-1	TRBV19	CASSRQGNTEAFF
TRBJ1-5	TRBV5-6	CASSLGGRVNQPQHF
TRBJ1-4	TRBV7-9	CASSSRDTLEKLFF
TRBJ1-1	TRBV10-3	CAISGGGSEAFF
TRBJ2-5	TRBV4-2	CASSQDSGGGRWGQETQYF
TRBJ1-2	TRBV25-1	CASRMTTNYGYTF
TRBJ1-1	TRBV7-3	CASSSGGYMDTEAFF
TRBJ1-2	TRBV7-2	CASSFPVQLSSYGYTF
TRBJ1-3	TRBV5-8	CASTDGGFSGNTIYF
TRBJ1-2	TRBV30	CAWSTGASDYGYTF
TRBJ2-1	TRBV29-1	CSPVELESNEQFF
TRBJ2-7	TRBV21-1	CASSKAQQAGRLGEQYF
TRBJ2-7	TRBV7-3	CASSLRASYEQYF
TRBJ1-2	TRBV29-1	CSVPEGARSYTF
TRBJ2-5	TRBV5-4	CASSSGLAGGGETQYF
TRBJ2-2	TRBV15	CATSRETGTGELFF
TRBJ2-7	TRBV7-3	CASSLALAGEREQYF
TRBJ2-3	TRBV4-1	CASSQVWPLNRGTDTQYF
TRBJ2-3	TRBV5-1	CASSGGLAGRYSTDTQYF